Detailed here is one T cell receptor (beta chain). What it recognizes is unknown. The sample is drawn from a study of tumor and adjacent non-tumor tissue in lung cancer. No cell sorting was done before RNA was extracted from the tissue. Three rounds of nested PCR, following a modified ARM-PCR protocol, produced the TCRbeta library. TCRdb re-called the multiplex PCR reads through MiXCR, storing one row per CDR3 protein. The repertoire has under 95,000 distinct CDR3 sequences, 67% of them found once; the top ten carry 15% to 20%. Study-level results: Compared with tumor, normal lung showed significantly lower TCR diversity. Tumor repertoires had a smaller top 100 clone share than normal lung.

This CDR3 spans 15 amino acids. The germline V gene encodes CDR1 SQVTM and CDR2 ANQGSEA. With V trimmed by 3 bases and J by 4 bases, 7 bases remained unmatched. This receptor was taken from a man in his fifties or sixties with non-small cell lung cancer. The sample was lung tumor tissue. V is TRBV29-1 and J is TRBJ2-5; 11 positions agree with TRBD1. The CDR3, as DNA: TGCAGCGTTGACGAGGACAGGGGGCGGTCAGAGACCCAGTACTTC. Encoded protein: CSVDEDRGRSETQYF.